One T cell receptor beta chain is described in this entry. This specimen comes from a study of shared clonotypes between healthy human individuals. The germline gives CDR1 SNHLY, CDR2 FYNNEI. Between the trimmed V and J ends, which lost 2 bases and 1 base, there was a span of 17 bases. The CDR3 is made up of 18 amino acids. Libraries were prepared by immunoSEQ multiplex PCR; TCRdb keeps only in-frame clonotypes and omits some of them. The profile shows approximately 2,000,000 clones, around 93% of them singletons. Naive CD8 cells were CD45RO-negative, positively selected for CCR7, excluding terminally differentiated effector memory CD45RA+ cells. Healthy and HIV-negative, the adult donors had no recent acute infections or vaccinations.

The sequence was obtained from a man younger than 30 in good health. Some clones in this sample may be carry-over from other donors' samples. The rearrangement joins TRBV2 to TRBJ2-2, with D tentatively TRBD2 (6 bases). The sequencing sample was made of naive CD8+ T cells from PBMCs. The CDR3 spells CASSERHLDSGNTGELFF. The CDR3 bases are TGTGCCAGCAGTGAACGTCACCTTGATAGCGGGAACACCGGGGAGCTGTTTTTT.